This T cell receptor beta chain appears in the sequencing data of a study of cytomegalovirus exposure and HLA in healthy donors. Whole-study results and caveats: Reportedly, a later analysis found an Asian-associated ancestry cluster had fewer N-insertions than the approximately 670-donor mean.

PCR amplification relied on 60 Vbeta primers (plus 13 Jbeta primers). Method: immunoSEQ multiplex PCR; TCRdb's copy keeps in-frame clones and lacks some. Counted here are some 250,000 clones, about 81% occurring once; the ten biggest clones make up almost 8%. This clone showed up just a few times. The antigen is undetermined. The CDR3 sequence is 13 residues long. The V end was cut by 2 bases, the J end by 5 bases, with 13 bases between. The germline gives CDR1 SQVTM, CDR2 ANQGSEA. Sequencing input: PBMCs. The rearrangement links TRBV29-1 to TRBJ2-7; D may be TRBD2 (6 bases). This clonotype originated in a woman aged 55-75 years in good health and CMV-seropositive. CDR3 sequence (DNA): TGCAGCGTTGAACGCATGGGGGGAGACGAGCAGTACTTC. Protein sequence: CSVERMGGDEQYF.